These T cell receptor beta chains were read from a single sample in a study of T-cell memory formation after mild COVID-19. TCRdb fed the 5' RACE reads into MiXCR, producing one record per CDR3 protein. The sample has some 260,000 distinct CDR3 sequences, 16% seen once; the top ten hold around 3.7%. The sample taken for sequencing was PBMCs or a T cell subset sorted from them (not recorded which). The receptors were sampled from a man aged 18 to 29 who had mild COVID-19 (a few samples of this study predate the infection). Cell type and time point are not known. Both conserved end residues are part of each CDR3. A D gene is named only where the DNA matches it firmly. Not all rows give a size; the values are once, few, many and, for expanded clones, a class.

V gene	clone size	J gene	D gene	CDR3 DNA	CDR3 protein
TRBV7-9	few	TRBJ2-1	TRBD2	TGTGCCAGCGGCGGCGGGAGGGCGGCCAATGAGCAGTTCTTC	CASGGGRAANEQFF
TRBV9	few	TRBJ2-3	NA	TGTGCCAGCAGCGTAGAAGGGTACACAGATACGCAGTATTTT	CASSVEGYTDTQYF
TRBV5-6	NA	TRBJ2-4	NA	TGTGCCAGCAGCTTGCAGAGAAACATTCAGTACTTC	CASSLQRNIQYF
TRBV4-2	few	TRBJ1-5	NA	TGTGCCAGCAGCCATAACATGAAGGGGGGGCCGGGTCAGCCCCAGCATTTT	CASSHNMKGGPGQPQHF
TRBV7-8	NA	TRBJ1-1	NA	TGTGCCAGCAGCTTAGGGGAGGGGAACACTGAAGCTTTCTTT	CASSLGEGNTEAFF
TRBV20-1	few	TRBJ2-7	NA	TGCAGTGCTAGAGCGCGGGGATACGAGCAGTACTTC	CSARARGYEQYF
TRBV20-1	few	TRBJ1-1	TRBD1	TGCAGTGCCCGACAGGGTAGGAGGGAGAACACTGAAGCTTTCTTT	CSARQGRRENTEAFF
TRBV27	few	TRBJ2-1	NA	TGTGCCAGCAGCTTTCCGGCAGAAGGTGAGCAGTTCTTC	CASSFPAEGEQFF
TRBV6-5	many	TRBJ2-5	NA	TGTGCCAGCAGTAAGGGGACAGTGGGGGGAGAGACCCAGTACTTC	CASSKGTVGGETQYF
TRBV6-2/TRBV6-3	many	TRBJ2-5	TRBD1	TGTGCCAGCAGCAGGACAGGGTACCAAGAGACCCAGTACTTC	CASSRTGYQETQYF
TRBV20-1	NA	TRBJ2-3	TRBD2	TGCAGTGCTACAGGCTTTTATAGCGGGGGGTTCACAGATACGCAGTATTTT	CSATGFYSGGFTDTQYF
TRBV7-2	many	TRBJ2-1	NA	TGTGCCAGCAGCGCGACTAGAAACTACAATGAGCAGTTCTTC	CASSATRNYNEQFF
TRBV10-3	NA	TRBJ1-6	NA	TGTGCCATCAGTGAGTCGATGGGGAGCTCCTATAATTCACCCCTCCACTTT	CAISESMGSSYNSPLHF
TRBV25-1	few	TRBJ2-3	TRBD2	TGTGCCAGCAGTGACCTAACTAGCGCCTACACGCAGTATTTT	CASSDLTSAYTQYF